These T cell receptor beta chains were read from a single sample in a study of blood T cell repertoires in COVID-19. TCRdb's copy holds only in-frame clones and misses some; the assay was immunoSEQ multiplex PCR. Among 150,000 to 200,000 clones, roughly 87% were seen once, and the ten largest hold 1% to 1.5%. The sample comprised PBMCs or T cells enriched from blood (not recorded which). Source of these receptors: a human donor with acute COVID-19. The donor label of this sample is uncertain. CDR3s include the opening cysteine and the closing phenylalanine or tryptophan. A D gene is named only where the DNA matches it firmly. Clone size is stated in some rows and not others, as once, few, many or a class when expanded.

.	TRBV2	.	TRBJ1-1	CASSEPGGTEAFF	TGTGCCAGCAGTGAGCCGGGGGGCACTGAAGCTTTCTTT
.	TRBV5-4	TRBD1	TRBJ2-2	CASSRQGSGELFF	TGTGCCAGCAGCCGACAGGGTAGCGGGGAGCTGTTTTTT
.	TRBV21-1	.	TRBJ1-3	CASSKGGGSGGNTIYF	TGTGCCAGCAGCAAAGGTGGAGGCTCGGGAGGAAACACCATATATTTT
.	TRBV7-8	TRBD2	TRBJ2-5	CASSPGIAGAEETQYF	TGTGCCAGCAGCCCCGGGATAGCGGGGGCCGAAGAGACCCAGTACTTC
.	TRBV7-9	.	TRBJ2-1	CASSLSARGNEQFF	TGTGCCAGCAGCCTCTCGGCACGGGGTAATGAGCAGTTCTTC
.	TRBV19	.	TRBJ1-5	CASSLPPSLNQPQHF	TGTGCCAGTAGTCTTCCCCCGAGCCTCAATCAGCCCCAGCATTTT
.	TRBV27	TRBD1	TRBJ1-6	CASSSSGGIALHF	TGTGCCAGCAGTTCGTCAGGGGGCATCGCCCTCCACTTT
.	TRBV5-1	TRBD2	TRBJ2-1	CASSLPSGGDEQFF	TGCGCCAGCAGCCTTCCTAGCGGGGGTGATGAGCAGTTCTTC
.	TRBV15	TRBD2	TRBJ2-7	CATSREVLAGDYEQYF	TGTGCCACCAGCAGAGAAGTCCTAGCGGGGGACTACGAGCAGTACTTC
.	TRBV13	.	TRBJ1-5	CASSQGGGHPYSNQPQHF	TGTGCCAGCAGTCAAGGAGGAGGGCACCCGTATAGCAATCAGCCCCAGCATTTT
.	TRBV15	.	TRBJ1-5	CATSSELSNQPQHF	TGTGCCACCAGCAGTGAGCTTAGCAATCAGCCCCAGCATTTT
.	TRBV6-2/TRBV6-3	.	TRBJ2-3	CASSYSPGRAGTDTQYF	TGTGCCAGCAGTTACTCCCCCGGCAGGGCCGGTACAGATACGCAGTATTTT
.	TRBV21-1	.	TRBJ2-1	CASSKRRGGTGWYNEQFF	TGTGCCAGCAGCAAAAGGAGAGGTGGGACAGGGTGGTACAATGAGCAGTTCTTC
.	TRBV3-1/TRBV3-2	.	TRBJ1-4	CASSQGSGNEKLFF	TGTGCCAGCAGCCAAGGATCGGGTAATGAAAAACTGTTTTTT
.	TRBV15	TRBD1	TRBJ1-2	CATSRDKRRGHAGYTF	TGTGCCACCAGCAGAGATAAAAGGAGGGGGCACGCTGGCTACACCTTC
once	TRBV7-9	.	TRBJ1-2	CASSLREDRKLYGYTF	TGTGCCAGCAGCTTAAGGGAGGACCGAAAACTATATGGCTACACCTTC
.	TRBV19	.	TRBJ2-2	CASSGLVTTGELFF	TGTGCCAGTAGTGGACTGGTAACCACCGGGGAGCTGTTTTTT
.	TRBV6-2/TRBV6-3	.	TRBJ1-6	CASSPLRGNSPLHF	TGTGCCAGCAGCCCCCTCAGGGGTAATTCACCCCTCCACTTT